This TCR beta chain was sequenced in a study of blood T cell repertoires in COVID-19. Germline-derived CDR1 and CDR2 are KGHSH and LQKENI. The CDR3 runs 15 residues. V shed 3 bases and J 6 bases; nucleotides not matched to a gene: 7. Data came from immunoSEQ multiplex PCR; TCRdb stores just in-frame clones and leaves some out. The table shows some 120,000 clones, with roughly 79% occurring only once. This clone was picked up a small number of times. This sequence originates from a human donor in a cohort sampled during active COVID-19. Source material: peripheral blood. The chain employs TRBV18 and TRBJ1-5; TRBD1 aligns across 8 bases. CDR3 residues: CASSPSSGGSQPQHF. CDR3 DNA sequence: TGTGCCAGCTCACCTTCTTCAGGGGGCAGTCAGCCCCAGCATTTT.